The 22 T cell receptor beta chains in this list originate from one sample, sequenced in a study of identifying expanded T cells in peripheral blood. Only in-frame clones appear in the TCRdb table, and some are missing; sequencing was by immunoSEQ multiplex PCR. In the table there are 100,000 or so clones, approximately 88% of which are singletons. The source material was blood. Receptor source: a person between 18 and 75 years old in good health.

The chain has TRBV10-1 and TRBJ2-5; D perhaps matches TRBD2 (5 bases). The CDR3 totals 13 residues. Germline CDR1 reads WNHNN; CDR2 reads SYGVQD (reference sequence). The V end lost 5 bases, the J end lost 4 bases, and 11 bases lay between the germline ends. CDR3 sequence: CASSKDLLETQYF. The CDR3 region has the DNA TGCGCCAGCAGTAAGGACTTGTTAGAGACCCAGTACTTC.

The chain carries TRBV7-9 and TRBJ1-2; tentatively, D is TRBD1 (6 bases). V lost 5 bases and J 5 bases, leaving 15 bases between the germline ends. CDR1 is SEHNR and CDR2 is FQNEAQ in the germline V gene (reference sequence). This CDR3 has 14 amino acids. The CDR3 protein is CASSPPGGAYGYTF. The CDR3 region has the DNA TGTGCCAGCAGCCCACCGGGGGGGGCTTATGGCTACACCTTC.

V and J are TRBV30 and TRBJ2-2, with D tentatively TRBD1 (6 bases). This CDR3 has 15 residues. V shed 1 base and J shed 4 bases, with 13 bases lying between them. Germline CDR1 GTSNPN, CDR2 SVGIG (reference sequence). CDR3 residues: CAWSEPGAATGELFF. The DNA for the CDR3 is TGTGCCTGGAGTGAGCCAGGGGCGGCCACCGGGGAGCTGTTTTTT.

This chain links TRBV6-6 with TRBJ2-3; weak D call: TRBD1 (5 bases). Germline-derived CDR1 and CDR2 are MNHNY and SVGAGI (reference sequence). Trimming removed 0 bases from V and 9 bases from J, with 7 bases in between. The CDR3 sequence is 12 residues long. CDR3 in DNA: TGTGCCAGCAGTTACTCTGGGGCCACGCAGTATTTT. Its translation: CASSYSGATQYF.

CDR3: CASSGWDSLETQYF. CDR3 DNA sequence: TGTGCCAGCAGTGGTTGGGACAGCCTAGAGACCCAGTACTTC. V is TRBV27 and J is TRBJ2-5; the match to TRBD1 covers 7 bases. With V trimmed by 5 bases and J by 4 bases, 7 bases remained unmatched. Germline V lookup: CDR1 MNHEY, CDR2 SMNVEV (reference sequence). The CDR3 has 14 amino acids.

The V call is TRBV6-6, the J call TRBJ2-3, with D unclear. Trimming took 6 bases from V and 1 from J, leaving 8 bases between them. Per the germline V gene, CDR1 is MNHNY and CDR2 is SVGAGI (reference sequence). The CDR3 has 13 amino acids. The DNA for the CDR3 is TGTGCCAGCAGAGGGCCCGGCACAGATACGCAGTATTTT. Protein sequence: CASRGPGTDTQYF.

This chain links TRBV9 with TRBJ1-2; D is unresolved. Trimming left V 3 bases short and J 4 bases short, with 16 bases between. Germline CDR1 reads SGDLS; CDR2 reads YYNGEE. The CDR3 spans 15 residues. Written as DNA, the CDR3 is TGTGCCAGCAGCGCAGCGGACGGATTTCTCTATGGCTACACCTTC. Protein: CASSAADGFLYGYTF.

J is TRBJ1-1 and V is TRBV7-9; 7 positions agree with TRBD1. Losses at the gene ends were 4 bases for V and 7 bases for J; bases not matched to a gene: 15. CDR1 is SEHNR and CDR2 is FQNEAQ in the germline V gene (reference sequence). This CDR3 spans 16 amino acids. Here the CDR3 DNA reads TGTGCCAGCAGCTCCTCGAGGGGGACAGTTCTAGGTGAAGCTTTCTTT. Its translation: CASSSSRGTVLGEAFF.

The rearrangement joins TRBV18 to TRBJ2-3; 10 nucleotides line up with TRBD1. The V and J ends lost 6 bases and 4 bases, in that order; junction bases with no gene match: 7. The CDR3 contains 15 residues. From germline, CDR1 is KGHSH and CDR2 LQKENI. CDR3 DNA sequence: TGTGCCAGCTCGCCCGGGACAGGGGTTGCAGATACGCAGTATTTT. It specifies CASSPGTGVADTQYF.

The chain is built from TRBV6-4 and TRBJ1-2; no clear D. V was cut by 0 bases and J by 4 bases, with 9 bases left in between. The germline V gene has CDR1 MRHNA and CDR2 SNTAGT. This CDR3 is 14 amino acids long. The CDR3 is CASSDSEGGYGYTF. CDR3 in DNA: TGTGCCAGCAGTGACTCCGAGGGCGGCTATGGCTACACCTTC.

This chain joins TRBV29-1 and TRBJ1-5, with TRBD1 matching 7 bases. This CDR3 has 14 residues. Germline values: CDR1 SQVTM, CDR2 ANQGSEA. The V segment lost 4 bases and the J segment 6 bases; nucleotides outside the gene matches: 9. CDR3 nucleotide sequence: TGCAGCGTTGCAGTGTGGGCAGGGGGTCAGCCCCAGCATTTT. As protein: CSVAVWAGGQPQHF.

The V call is TRBV28, the J call TRBJ1-3, with a possible D match to TRBD1 (6 bases). The CDR3 contains 14 residues. V gave up 5 bases and J gave up 4 bases, with 12 bases separating them. Looked up from germline, CDR1 is MDHEN and CDR2 is SYDVKM. In DNA form, the CDR3 reads TGTGCCAGCAGTGATTTGACAGGCGGAAACACCATATATTTT. Translating it yields CASSDLTGGNTIYF.

For the CDR3, the DNA is TGTGCCAGCACCCTAGGGAAAGGGGTTACGACCGGGGAGCTGTTTTTT. This gives the protein CASTLGKGVTTGELFF. The rearrangement uses TRBV28 and TRBJ2-2, with a tentative D call TRBD1 (5 bases). The germline gives CDR1 MDHEN, CDR2 SYDVKM. This CDR3 has 16 amino acids. V lost 7 bases and J lost 5, with 20 bases in between.

V usage is TRBV5-4 and J usage is TRBJ1-6; a weak D match, TRBD1 (5 bases). Trimming shortened V by 9 bases and J by 2 bases, and 15 bases separated the two germline ends. The germline V gene encodes CDR1 SGHNT and CDR2 YYREEE (reference sequence). This CDR3 has 15 amino acids. In DNA, the CDR3 is TGTGCCAAAAGGGGAGGGAGTCCCTATAATTCACCCCTCCACTTT. Its translation: CAKRGGSPYNSPLHF.

CDR3 coding DNA: TGTGCCAGCAGCCAAGATGGGACTAGCGGGGGGAATGAGCAGTTCTTC. It codes for CASSQDGTSGGNEQFF. The chain carries TRBV4-2 and TRBJ2-1, with 15 bases that match TRBD2. After removal of 0 bases from V and 7 bases from J, the junction contained 1 base not matched to a gene. Germline CDR1 and CDR2: LGHNA and YNFKEQ. The CDR3 is 16 residues long.

J is TRBJ1-2 and V is TRBV7-9; D not resolved. The V gene's germline CDR1 is SEHNR and CDR2 FQNEAQ (reference sequence). The V end was cut by 1 base, the J end by 3 bases, with 12 bases between. The CDR3 has 15 amino acids. CDR3 amino acids: CASSLGEGVDYGYTF. DNA for the CDR3: TGTGCCAGCAGCTTAGGTGAGGGAGTGGACTATGGCTACACCTTC.

This rearrangement joins TRBV11-2 to TRBJ2-3, with 10 bases aligning to TRBD2. This CDR3 is 18 amino acids long. The V gene's germline CDR1 is SGHAT and CDR2 FQNNGV. J was trimmed by 2 bases and V by 5 bases; bases with no gene match: 13. The CDR3 reads CASSIPVLAGENTDTQYF. CDR3 sequence (DNA): TGTGCCAGCAGCATCCCCGTCCTAGCGGGGGAGAACACAGATACGCAGTATTTT.

The chain recombines TRBV27 with TRBJ1-6; D perhaps matches TRBD1 (6 bases). Trimming left V 10 bases short and J 0 bases short, with 16 bases between. The CDR3 sequence is 16 residues long. Looked up from germline, CDR1 is MNHEY and CDR2 is SMNVEV (reference sequence). The CDR3 DNA reads TGTGCCACTCGGACAGCCATGAGCTCCTATAATTCACCCCTCCACTTT. Protein sequence: CATRTAMSSYNSPLHF.

The J gene is TRBJ2-1, the V gene TRBV29-1; D is perhaps TRBD1 or TRBD2 (6 bases each). V dropped 5 bases and J dropped 4 bases, with 9 bases sitting between them. In germline, CDR1 is SQVTM, CDR2 ANQGSEA. The CDR3 runs 12 residues. CDR3 protein: CSVRGEYNEQFF. In DNA, the CDR3 is TGCAGCGTTAGGGGGGAGTACAATGAGCAGTTCTTC.

The V call is TRBV27, the J call TRBJ1-2; TRBD1 agrees at 9 bases. After removal of 5 bases from V and 4 bases from J, the junction contained 8 bases not matched to a gene. From germline, CDR1 is MNHEY and CDR2 SMNVEV (reference sequence). The CDR3 length is 15 residues. The CDR3 coding sequence is TGTGCCAGCAGTAGAGGGACAGGGTGGGTCTATGGCTACACCTTC. This sequence encodes CASSRGTGWVYGYTF.

This sequence joins TRBV29-1 and TRBJ1-5; D uncertain. V lost 3 bases and J lost 6, with 9 bases in between. There are 12 residues in the CDR3. The germline CDR1 and CDR2 sequences are SQVTM and ANQGSEA. The DNA for the CDR3 is TGCAGCGTTGAGGAGGTGGGTCAGCCCCAGCATTTT. Translated, it gives CSVEEVGQPQHF.

This chain uses TRBV19 with TRBJ2-7, with unresolved D. Germline V gene lookup returns CDR1 LNHDA and CDR2 SQIVND (reference sequence). Trimming pared 5 bases from V and 3 bases from J, leaving 17 bases between. This CDR3 has 15 residues. The CDR3 DNA follows: TGTGCCAGTAGTTTGACGGGCCCTACCGTCTACGAGCAGTACTTC. Translating gives CASSLTGPTVYEQYF.